The next 14 T cell receptor beta chains were all read from a single sample in a study. The TRBV12-4/TRBJ1-2 clonotypes were amplified using barcode primers with ligated adaptors. A single record per CDR3 protein comes from TCRdb applying MiXCR to the multiplex PCR reads. The sample lists about 1,600 distinct CDR3 sequences, around 4.1% occurring once. The sample was naive CD4+ T cells sorted from blood. Subset specified: naive CD4+ T cells, CD4+CD45RA+CD25-. These receptors were obtained from a female donor with breast cancer.

By frequency in the sample, this clonotype is medium-sized. V and J are TRBV12-3 or TRBV12-4 and TRBJ1-2, with D perhaps TRBD1 (5 bases). The CDR3 contains 15 residues. Trimming took 6 bases from V and 0 from J, leaving 14 bases between them. CDR3 DNA sequence: TGTGCCAGCAGCCCTACGACAGACTCTAACTATGGCTACACCTTC. Residues: CASSPTTDSNYGYTF.

This clonotype is termed medium-sized. This chain uses TRBV12-3 or TRBV12-4 with TRBJ1-2; TRBD1 is a possible D gene (5 bases). The CDR3 has 13 residues. Deletions cut 2 bases from V and 8 bases from J, with 12 bases between. The CDR3 region is CASSLLRVGGYTF. The CDR3 DNA is TGTGCCAGCAGTTTACTCAGGGTAGGCGGCTACACCTTC.

This clonotype is categorized as medium-sized. V and J are TRBV12-3 or TRBV12-4 and TRBJ1-2, with D perhaps TRBD1 (6 bases). The CDR3 spans 13 residues. The ends were cut back, 3 bases at V and 6 bases at J, with 11 bases in the middle. In DNA, the CDR3 is TGTGCCAGCAGTTTGAGACAGGATCATGGCTACACCTTC. Amino acid sequence: CASSLRQDHGYTF.

This clonotype was observed many times. The rearrangement joins TRBV12-3 or TRBV12-4 to TRBJ1-2; D gene ambiguous. V lost 5 bases and J 6 bases, leaving 16 bases between the germline ends. The CDR3 covers 14 residues. The CDR3 loop is CASSPNSLAHGYTF. DNA for the CDR3: TGTGCCAGCAGTCCAAATTCATTGGCTCATGGCTACACCTTC.

In its sample, this clonotype was seen many times. The rearrangement links TRBV12-3 or TRBV12-4 to TRBJ1-2, with unresolved D. With 6 bases removed from V and 8 bases from J, the gap between germline ends came to 19 bases. The CDR3 extends over 14 amino acids. The CDR3 DNA is TGTGCCAGCAGGGGAACCGGGAAAATATCAGGCTACACCTTC. Its translation is CASRGTGKISGYTF.

This clonotype was recorded many times. The chain recombines TRBV12-3 or TRBV12-4 with TRBJ1-2; D ambiguous. This CDR3 contains 14 residues. The ends were cut back, 5 bases at V and 4 bases at J, with 14 bases in the middle. CDR3 DNA sequence: TGTGCCAGCAGTCGAAAGGCCCTAACCTATGGCTACACCTTC. Translated, it gives CASSRKALTYGYTF.

Judged by abundance, this clonotype is medium-sized (0.01 to 0.1%). J is TRBJ1-2 and V is TRBV12-3 or TRBV12-4; maybe TRBD1 (5 bases). The CDR3 contains 14 residues. Trimming removed 3 bases at V and 1 base at J, with 9 bases between. CDR3 protein: CASSFREINYGYTF. In DNA form, the CDR3 reads TGTGCCAGCAGTTTCAGGGAAATTAACTATGGCTACACCTTC.

Many counts were recorded for this clonotype. V gene TRBV12-3 or TRBV12-4 combines with J gene TRBJ1-2, with D possibly TRBD1 on 5 matching bases. V was cut by 1 base and J by 7 bases, with 10 bases left in between. This CDR3 has 13 residues. In DNA, the CDR3 is TGTGCCAGCAGTTTAGGGACAAGTGGTGGCTACACCTTC. Protein product: CASSLGTSGGYTF.

This clonotype was detected ten times or more. The chain employs TRBV12-3 or TRBV12-4 and TRBJ1-2; D is perhaps TRBD1 (5 bases). The ends were cut back, 5 bases at V and 8 bases at J, with 12 bases in the middle. The CDR3 has 12 residues. CDR3 sequence (DNA): TGTGCCAGCAGTGAGGGGAGGGTGGGCTACACCTTC. Amino acid sequence: CASSEGRVGYTF.

This clonotype is categorized as medium-sized. The genes are TRBV12-3 or TRBV12-4 and TRBJ1-2, with 7 bases that match TRBD1. CDR3 length: 13 residues. V dropped 5 bases and J dropped 2; count of bases not matched to a gene: 2. The CDR3, as DNA: TGTGCCAGCAGTCAGACAGGGAACTATGGCTACACCTTC. Its translation is CASSQTGNYGYTF.

This clonotype was counted at least ten times. V usage is TRBV12-3 or TRBV12-4 and J usage is TRBJ1-2; 7 bases are a match to TRBD1. Trimming took 4 bases from V and 8 from J; bases not matched to a gene: 13. The CDR3 is 15 residues long. CDR3 in amino acids: CASSSQPTGIKGYTF. DNA for the CDR3: TGTGCCAGCAGTTCCCAACCGACAGGGATTAAAGGCTACACCTTC.

By share, this clonotype ranks as large. The CDR3 here is CANYGYTF. In DNA form, the CDR3 reads TGTGCCAACTATGGCTACACCTTC. The chain carries TRBV12-3 or TRBV12-4 and TRBJ1-2; D gene ambiguous. There are 8 residues in the CDR3. Trimming removed 10 bases from V and 3 bases from J, with 0 bases in between.

By its share, this clonotype is medium-sized. The chain joins TRBV12-3 or TRBV12-4 to TRBJ1-2; unclear D gene. Trimming pared 4 bases from V and 8 bases from J, leaving 14 bases between. CDR3 length: 13 residues. In DNA, the CDR3 is TGTGCCAGCAGTTCATCGGGCGGTTGGGGCTACACCTTC. It specifies CASSSSGGWGYTF.

By frequency in the sample, this clonotype is medium-sized. The chain recombines TRBV12-3 or TRBV12-4 with TRBJ1-2; no firm D call. The V and J ends lost 4 bases and 4 bases respectively, with 13 bases between them. The CDR3 sequence is 14 residues long. CDR3 DNA: TGTGCCAGCAGTTCCCAGAACCTAATCTATGGCTACACCTTC. Residues: CASSSQNLIYGYTF.